This TCR beta chain was retrieved from a study of T-cell memory formation after mild COVID-19. Study-level background: TCR clusters were mostly donor specific. Regarding the study as a whole: Confirmation of SARS-CoV-2 specificity was lacking for second-wave clones peaking day 37. Contracting clones from day 15 to 85 showed balanced CD4/CD8; later expanders favored CD4+.

Trimming stripped 4 bases from V and 2 bases from J, with 16 bases between. Per the germline V gene, CDR1 is SEHNR and CDR2 is FQNEAQ (reference sequence). This CDR3 region has 16 residues. One entry per CDR3 protein, called by TCRdb with MiXCR from the 5' RACE reads. Of fewer than 400,000 distinct CDR3 sequences listed, 10% to 15% are singletons. The sample holds a few counts of this clonotype. Its cognate antigen is unknown. The TCR sequence derives from a man aged 18 to 30 who had mild COVID-19 (a few samples of this study predate the infection). Cell type and time point are not known. The material sequenced was PBMCs or a T cell subset sorted from them (not recorded which). This chain links TRBV7-9 with TRBJ2-3, with a possible D match to TRBD2 (5 bases). The CDR3 nucleotides read TGTGCCAGCAGCTCCTTCAGCGGACCAGACACAGATACGCAGTATTTT. Translated, it gives CASSSFSGPDTDTQYF.